What follows describes a single T cell receptor beta chain. The clone's antigen remains unknown. No much larger clone exists at a distance of one base, and base qualities are not known. The sample belongs to a study of blood T cells in healthy people across ages (dated by TCRdb to between 2015 and 2016). At the level of the whole study: In model experiments, template switching captured roughly one uniquely barcoded TCR beta cDNA molecule for every two T cells. Two additional independent replicas of 1 million unique cDNA reads from the same blood draw were analyzed for two donors (one aged 18 to 30 and one aged 80 or older). The donors were split into four age groups: young (average about 16 years), middle-aged (roughly 39), aged (more than 60) and long-lived (roughly 80). The study measured age-related changes in TCR beta repertoire diversity using deep sequencing normalized with unique cDNA molecular identifiers.

The roughly 42 donors, aged about 6 to 100 years, were systemically healthy Caucasian individuals from Russia. Approximately 9.3 milliliters of peripheral blood were drawn from each donor into EDTA-treated Vacutainer tubes. Ficoll-Paque density-gradient centrifugation was used to isolate PBMCs, with at least 6 million per sample. Total RNA, at least 5 micrograms per sample, was extracted from PBMCs with Trizol reagent. For every donor, an aliquot of PBMCs went through flow cytometry to measure the percentages of naive CD45RAhigh/CD27high T cells. The CDR3 sequence holds 18 residues, the cysteine and phenylalanine included. The sequence is cut down to CDR3 DNA, 54 bases in frame from base 1. At the junction V is shortened by 2 bases and J by 0 bases, with 17 bases in between. Reading the germline V gene gives CDR1 MGHRA and CDR2 YSYEKL. Libraries were made using 5' RACE. Sequencing was performed on an Illumina HiSeq 2500. The second PCR ran for about 7 to 11 cycles and used a J-beta primer mix along with a sample-barcoded 5' primer. A unique molecular identifier was introduced onto each TCR beta cDNA molecule by a template-switch 5' adaptor carrying 12 random nucleotides. Each sample yielded at least 3 million CDR3-containing paired-end reads. All of the RNA was converted into first-strand cDNA using the Mint cDNA synthesis kit, with a TRBC-specific oligonucleotide serving as the primer. Following uracil-DNA glycosylase treatment, a first 18-cycle PCR with universal primers M1SS and BC2_uni_R was performed on all cDNA. As for the original processing: Normalization of each sample was performed by random selection of 1 million high-quality reads, each carrying a distinct molecular identifier. Reads with shared molecular identifiers were discarded instead of being binned into consensus sequences. MiTCR, run with a Q25 quality threshold and the strictest error-elimination algorithm, handled CDR3 identification, clonotype clustering and error correction. A nonparametric unseen species model with Euler transformation was used to estimate lower-bound total TCR beta diversity. TCRdb trimmed the raw reads at Q25, called clones with MiXCR and kept productive beta chains. Merged by CDR3 protein, the rows form single entries marked with the most common genes and DNA. TCRdb assigned the V and J calls; the authors' analysis was not used. This sample has 800,000 or so distinct CDR3 sequences in its table, and around a quarter of those were observed once. The top ten clonotypes cover approximately 4% of the sample.

Study-wide conclusions, independent of this receptor: Estimates of total diversity from one million sequenced T cells were regarded as lower bounds and underestimates. Observed TCR beta diversity correlated strongly with the percentage of naive T cells measured by flow cytometry. As age increased, observed TCR beta diversity per million T cells dropped in a roughly linear way, and a significant reduction was already evident by age 40. Because donor CMV infection status was unknown, age-related changes in expanded clonotypes were potentially confounded. Bulk unsorted PBMC profiling prevented conclusive comparison of naive and antigen-experienced compartments. Compared with the aged group, the long-lived group had more naive CD4+ T cells, fewer expanded clones and increased TCR diversity, a pattern suggesting age selection.

This same sample was also taken into another study, of T cells of mothers and their children. From that second study: Nine systemically healthy Caucasian individuals served as donors, namely three mothers together with their six children. cDNA synthesis used all of the extracted RNA, with roughly 1.5 ug of RNA in each 15 ul reaction. In the second PCR, sample barcodes and 2-4 random nucleotides were introduced via the M1S primer. Over 8.5 million TCR beta CDR3 reads came from each mother, compared with millions of reads from each child. TCR recombination output is similarly shaped by thymic selection in related and unrelated pairs, with a minor effect exerted by inherited differences. Related mother-child pairs always showed normalized repertoire overlap that was slightly higher than in unrelated mother-child pairs, though the difference was never significant. Persistent microchimeric T cell clones were not detected, at a sensitivity of approximately 93 clones per million clonotypes. Deep NGS was used in the study to compare the TCR beta repertoires of mothers and children and to look for features that separate related mother-child pairs from unrelated individuals. Mothers averaged roughly 40 +/- 4 years of age and children averaged about 10 +/- 4 years. After adapter ligation with NEBNext reagents, the libraries were sequenced on Illumina HiSeq 2000 with 100+100 nt paired-end reads. To avoid cross-contamination, the mother libraries and the child libraries were prepared a month apart and sequenced in separate runs. For each donor, somewhere between about 450,000 and 2,100,000 distinct TCR beta clonotypes were identified. Naive TCR beta clonotypes were estimated from low-frequency clonotypes matched to each donor's FACS-determined naive share, without sorting.

The rearrangement combines TRBV4-1 with TRBJ1-5; TRBD1 is possibly the D segment (5 matching bases). Material for sequencing was blood. The receptor's source is a boy younger than 18 in good health. The CDR3 in this case is CASSQFPGHRISNQPQHF. The sequenced DNA: TGCGCCAGCAGCCAATTTCCCGGACACAGGATTAGCAATCAGCCCCAGCATTTT.